This T cell receptor beta chain is from a study of blood T cell repertoires in COVID-19. At the level of the study: Donors in the United States, Italy and Spain gave samples during acute or convalescent COVID-19.

Original analysis: Nucleated cell counts were estimated from reference gene primer amplification. Sequencing was performed with immunoSEQ multiplex PCR; in TCRdb, only in-frame clones are kept and a portion is missing. Clonal size and the V and J genes are those of that table, whereas D and trimming came from the DNA. This sample has under 200,000 clones, with roughly 88% found just once. This CDR3 is built from 15 residues. V lost 6 bases and J lost 1, with 15 bases in between. Germline CDR1 reads MNHEY; CDR2 reads SVGAGI. This clone showed up just a few times. Sequencing was carried out using peripheral blood. The receptor was isolated from a man aged 18 to 29 with acute or convalescent COVID-19. This chain connects TRBV6-5 to TRBJ1-1, with D perhaps TRBD1 (6 bases). CDR3 in DNA: TGTGCCAGCAGCGCTACAGGGTTGTGGAACACTGAAGCTTTCTTT. The encoded protein is CASSATGLWNTEAFF.